The 7 T cell receptor beta chains given below trace back to one sample, sequenced in a study of vaccination effects on CD4 cells after COVID-19. Subsequent to a culture period of around eleven days, CD4+ T cells were isolated. Their antigen targets remain unknown. Produced via immunoSEQ multiplex PCR; TCRdb's table is partial and in-frame only. The sample lists roughly 60,000 clones; more than 60% were seen once. Sequenced material: CD4+ T cells from PBMCs cultured without peptide, taken before COVID-19 vaccination. These receptor sequences come from a human donor who had a prior SARS-CoV-2 infection.

This clone has more than one count but fewer than ten. This chain links TRBV5-4 with TRBJ2-3, with 13 bases that match TRBD2. The CDR3 spans 16 residues. The trim removed 6 bases at V and 1 base at J, leaving 5 bases unmatched. CDR1 is SGHNT, CDR2 YYREEE, per germline (reference sequence). CDR3 amino acids: CASTSGLAGGTDTQYF. The DNA of the CDR3 is TGTGCCAGCACCTCCGGACTAGCGGGAGGCACAGATACGCAGTATTTT.

The V and J genes are TRBV2 and TRBJ2-5, with TRBD2 identical over 9 bases. V gave up 3 bases and J gave up 2 bases; unmatched junction bases: 7. The CDR3 has 16 amino acids. Germline V gene lookup returns CDR1 SNHLY and CDR2 FYNNEI. The CDR3 coding sequence is TGTGCCAGCAGTGACCGAGCGGGAGGATGGCAAGAGACCCAGTACTTC. This translates into CASSDRAGGWQETQYF.

The chain recombines TRBV7-9 with TRBJ2-2; TRBD2 aligns across 15 bases. The CDR3 runs to 17 residues. Germline V lookup: CDR1 SEHNR, CDR2 FQNEAQ (reference sequence). J was trimmed by 1 base and V by 6 bases; bases with no gene match: 3. This chain's CDR3 is CASRSGLAGGNTGELFF. The DNA for the CDR3 is TGTGCCAGCAGGTCGGGACTAGCGGGAGGGAACACCGGGGAGCTGTTTTTT.

J is TRBJ2-3 and V is TRBV24-1; 9 bases match TRBD1. There are 15 residues in the CDR3. The V and J ends lost 4 bases and 8 bases, in that order; junction bases with no gene match: 9. Germline lookup yields CDR1 KGHDR and CDR2 SFDVKD. The CDR3 region has the DNA TGTGCCACCAGTGAGAGACAGGGGGATACGAGTACGCAGTATTTT. Protein sequence: CATSERQGDTSTQYF.

Only a few counts were recorded for this clone. V gene TRBV29-1 combines with J gene TRBJ2-3; a possible D gene is TRBD2 (6 bases). The CDR3 extends over 13 amino acids. The V end was cut by 7 bases, the J end by 1 base, with 12 bases between. Germline-derived CDR1 and CDR2 are SQVTM and ANQGSEA. In nucleotides, the CDR3 is TGCAGCGCCGCGCCTAGCGGCACAGATACGCAGTATTTT. This translates into CSAAPSGTDTQYF.

In DNA form, the CDR3 reads TGTGCCAGTAGAAGCAGCGGCTCTGGAAACACCATATATTTT. Its translation: CASRSSGSGNTIYF. The chain carries TRBV19 and TRBJ1-3; D not resolved. Germline V CDR1 and CDR2: LNHDA, SQIVND (reference sequence). V lost 6 bases, J lost 0 bases, and 9 bases lay in between. CDR3 length equals 14 residues. The variable domain in full, completed from reference TRBV19 and TRBJ1-3, reads DGGITQSPKYLFRKEGQNVTLSCEQNLNHDAMYWYRQDPGQGLRLIYYSQIVNDFQKGDIAEGYSVSREKKESFPLTVTSAQKNPTAFYLCASRSSGSGNTIYFGEGSWLTVV.

The chain joins TRBV7-9 to TRBJ1-2, with 7 bases matching TRBD1. This CDR3 is 14 amino acids long. Germline V gives CDR1 SEHNR, CDR2 FQNEAQ (reference sequence). V lost 2 bases to trimming and J lost 4 bases; unmatched junction nucleotides: 4. As DNA, the CDR3 is TGTGCCAGCAGCTTAAACAGGGGCGGCTATGGCTACACCTTC. This codes for CASSLNRGGYGYTF. Full variable domain (outside the CDR3, taken from reference TRBV7-9 and TRBJ1-2): DTGVSQNPRHKITKRGQNVTFRCDPISEHNRLYWYRQTLGQGPEFLTYFQNEAQLEKSRLLSDRFSAERPKGSFSTLEIQRTEQGDSAMYLCASSLNRGGYGYTFGSGTRLTVV.